Listed here are 16 T cell receptor beta chains from one sample, sequenced in a study of blood T cell repertoires in COVID-19. This table comes from immunoSEQ multiplex PCR, and its TCRdb copy is limited to in-frame clones, with some not included. The sample consists of some 300,000 clones, approximately 86% of them appearing once. What was sequenced was peripheral blood. The receptors derive from a woman aged 70-85 years with COVID-19, enrolled during active disease.

The rearrangement uses TRBV5-1 and TRBJ1-4; D is undetermined. Germline CDR1 is SGHRS and CDR2 is YFSETQ. CDR3 length: 14 residues. V dropped 0 bases and J dropped 7 bases, with 10 bases sitting between them. The CDR3 region is CASSLGSSGEKLFF. DNA for the CDR3: TGCGCCAGCAGCTTGGGGTCGTCCGGTGAAAAACTGTTTTTT.

This clone was counted once. The J gene is TRBJ2-7, the V gene TRBV5-1, with 8 bases matching TRBD2. The CDR3 consists of 15 residues. With V trimmed by 3 bases and J by 0 bases, 5 bases remained unmatched. Germline V gene lookup returns CDR1 SGHRS and CDR2 YFSETQ. CDR3 loop: CASSSGGGSSYEQYF. The CDR3, as DNA: TGCGCCAGCAGCTCTGGCGGGGGGAGCTCCTACGAGCAGTACTTC. The full variable domain, with the rest looked up from reference TRBV5-1 and TRBJ2-7, is KAGVTQTPRYLIKTRGQQVTLSCSPISGHRSVSWYQQTPGQGLQFLFEYFSETQRNKGNFPGRFSGRQFSNSRSEMNVSTLELGDSALYLCASSSGGGSSYEQYFGPGTRLTVT.

The chain joins TRBV27 to TRBJ1-2; D is ambiguous. Trimming removed 11 bases from V and 5 bases from J, with 30 bases in between. In germline, CDR1 is MNHEY, CDR2 SMNVEV (reference sequence). CDR3 size: 17 residues. The CDR3 nucleotides read TGTGCCCGAAAGCAACTTGGCTTGAGGGTGTTTCGGTATGGCTACACCTTC. The encoded protein is CARKQLGLRVFRYGYTF.

The rearrangement links TRBV30 to TRBJ2-6, with D hard to call. The germline V gene encodes CDR1 GTSNPN and CDR2 SVGIG (reference sequence). There are 14 residues in the CDR3. V was pared by 2 bases and J by 0 bases, with 5 bases between. The CDR3, as DNA: TGTGCCTGGAGTACGGGCTCTGGGGCCAACGTCCTGACTTTC. Translating gives CAWSTGSGANVLTF.

The rearrangement links TRBV7-9 to TRBJ2-1; TRBD2 matches 7 bases. In germline, CDR1 is SEHNR, CDR2 FQNEAQ (reference sequence). This CDR3 is built from 16 residues. J lost 3 bases, V lost 5 bases, and 10 bases had no gene match. The CDR3 nucleotides read TGTGCCAGCAGCACGAGGACTAGGATGCACTACAATGAGCAGTTCTTC. It codes for CASSTRTRMHYNEQFF.

The V call is TRBV5-8, the J call TRBJ2-7, with D uncertain. Trimming took 2 bases from V and 6 from J, leaving 9 bases between them. This CDR3 region has 12 residues. CDR1 and CDR2 from the germline V gene are SGHTS and YDEGEE. Here the CDR3 reads CASSFMVGEQYF. The CDR3 nucleotides read TGTGCCAGCAGCTTTATGGTCGGCGAGCAGTACTTC.

The chain carries TRBV5-1 and TRBJ1-6; a possible D gene is TRBD1 (5 bases). The V gene lost 0 bases and the J gene lost 7 bases, with 11 bases spanning the gap. Looked up from germline, CDR1 is SGHRS and CDR2 is YFSETQ. This CDR3 is 15 amino acids long. The CDR3 DNA sequence: TGCGCCAGCAGCTTGGATCAGGGCCCAAATTCACCCCTCCACTTT. Protein product: CASSLDQGPNSPLHF. Looking up the rest from reference TRBV5-1 and TRBJ1-6 gives the full variable domain: KAGVTQTPRYLIKTRGQQVTLSCSPISGHRSVSWYQQTPGQGLQFLFEYFSETQRNKGNFPGRFSGRQFSNSRSEMNVSTLELGDSALYLCASSLDQGPNSPLHFGNGTRLTVT.

CDR3 DNA: TGTGCCAGCAGTTACTATGAAGGGGCTGGGGAGACCCAGTACTTC. It translates to CASSYYEGAGETQYF. The rearrangement uses TRBV6-6 and TRBJ2-5; possible D gene TRBD1, 5 bases. CDR1 and CDR2 (germline): MNHNY, SVGAGI (reference sequence). The CDR3 is made up of 15 amino acids. The germline V and J ends were trimmed by 1 base and 5 bases, with 14 bases remaining between them.

The V and J genes are TRBV7-2 and TRBJ2-1; 7 bases match TRBD2. The CDR3 sequence is 12 residues long. The V and J ends lost 1 base and 14 bases, in that order; junction bases with no gene match: 5. Germline CDR1 and CDR2: SGHTA and FQGNSA. The CDR3 here is CASSLGEGWEFF. The CDR3 DNA sequence: TGTGCCAGCAGCTTAGGGGAGGGGTGGGAGTTCTTC.

A few counts support this clone. CDR3 DNA: TGTGCCAGCAGTTCCGGGGGGCCGGACTACACAGATACGCAGTATTTT. The encoded protein is CASSSGGPDYTDTQYF. V and J are TRBV28 and TRBJ2-3; D may be TRBD2 (7 bases). V was pared by 4 bases and J by 2 bases, with 16 bases between. This CDR3 contains 16 residues. The germline V gene has CDR1 MDHEN and CDR2 SYDVKM.

With regard to this clone: Additional DNA sequences in this sample encode the identical CDR3. The chain has TRBV6-5 and TRBJ1-4, with 10 bases matching TRBD1. The CDR3 contains 15 residues. Germline V CDR1 and CDR2: MNHEY, SVGAGI. V was clipped by 4 bases and J by 4 bases; unmatched bases: 3. The CDR3 DNA sequence: TGTGCCAGCAGTTCCTGGACAGGGGGTAATGAAAAACTGTTTTTT. Protein product: CASSSWTGGNEKLFF.

The chain has TRBV27 and TRBJ1-5; D perhaps matches TRBD1 (5 bases). The CDR3 contains 13 residues. Germline CDR1 MNHEY, CDR2 SMNVEV (reference sequence). The V and J ends lost 4 bases and 6 bases respectively, with 10 bases between them. The CDR3 is CASSWRGGQPQHF. Written as DNA, the CDR3 is TGTGCCAGCAGTTGGAGGGGCGGTCAGCCCCAGCATTTT.

CDR3 nucleotides: TGTGCCAGCAGTAGGCCCCTTGAGGGGGTCGCCTACGAGCAGTACTTC. Translation: CASSRPLEGVAYEQYF. The genes are TRBV6-2 or TRBV6-3 and TRBJ2-7, with D possibly matching TRBD1 (6 bases). V was clipped by 5 bases and J by 2 bases, with 19 bases between them. Germline V CDR1 and CDR2: MNHEY, SVGEGT. There are 16 residues in the CDR3.

The chain links TRBV4-1 to TRBJ2-7; 8 bases agree with TRBD1. Germline lookup yields CDR1 MGHRA and CDR2 YSYEKL. The CDR3 contains 15 residues. The junction had 8 bases not matched to a gene; V was cut back by 2 bases and J by 5 bases. The DNA for the CDR3 is TGCGCCAGCAGCCAACTCGGGGACAGGACCCACGAGCAGTACTTC. This codes for CASSQLGDRTHEQYF.

This clone came up once. This rearrangement joins TRBV6-5 to TRBJ1-2; possible D gene TRBD1, 6 bases. Germline V gene sequence: CDR1 MNHEY, CDR2 SVGAGI. The CDR3 has 13 residues. Trimming pared 4 bases from V and 4 bases from J, leaving 10 bases between. The CDR3 nucleotides read TGTGCCAGCAGTTTGACAGGACCCTATGGCTACACCTTC. Protein sequence: CASSLTGPYGYTF.

This clone occurred once. Other DNA sequences in this sample translate to the same CDR3. The chain joins TRBV12-3 or TRBV12-4 to TRBJ1-1; D remains ambiguous. The CDR3 loop spans 13 amino acids. V was clipped by 2 bases and J by 5 bases, with 9 bases between them. The CDR3 DNA reads as TGTGCCAGCAGTTTACTCGGGGTGACTGAAGCTTTCTTT. Translated, it gives CASSLLGVTEAFF.